This T cell receptor (beta chain) was captured by sequencing in a study of blood T cells in healthy people across ages. The CDR3 loop spans 16 amino acids. Germline V gene lookup returns CDR1 SGHTA and CDR2 FQGNSA. Alongside a J-beta primer mix, a sample-barcoded 5' primer served in a second PCR lasting about 7 to 11 cycles. Every individual sample yielded 3 million or more paired-end reads (each containing CDR3). TCRdb itself ran the 5' RACE reads through MiXCR, one entry per CDR3 protein. The sample lists approximately 1,000,000 distinct CDR3 sequences, more than 40% occurring once. Each sample provided at least 5.5 micrograms of extracted total RNA.

The specimen sequenced was blood. The V call is TRBV7-2, the J call TRBJ2-5, with TRBD2 matching over 10 bases. The J call may be in error: the DNA end matches TRBJ2-7 better. The sequence was obtained from a woman aged 60-75 years in good health. The CDR3 region is CASSFLSGRTSNEQYF. The CDR3, as DNA: TGTGCCAGCAGCTTTCTTAGCGGGAGGACGAGTAACGAGCAGTACTTC.